This record covers a single TCR beta chain. Some clones are missing from TCRdb's copy, which holds only in-frame ones; the method was immunoSEQ multiplex PCR. The table records approximately 120,000 clones, approximately 87% of them present only once. The data belong to a study of T cell responses to AZD1222 COVID-19 vaccine. The CDR3 spans 16 residues. In germline, CDR1 is SQVTM, CDR2 ANQGSEA. Losses at the gene ends were 4 bases for V and 6 bases for J; bases not matched to a gene: 11. The TCR sequence derives from an adult in good health. The chain has TRBV29-1 and TRBJ2-1; 11 nucleotides match TRBD1. The source was peripheral blood, collected on day 0 of AZD1222 vaccination. CDR3 amino acids: CSVVDPRGTGGNEQFF. In nucleotides, the CDR3 is TGCAGCGTTGTCGATCCTCGTGGGACAGGGGGCAATGAGCAGTTCTTC.